A single sample is the source of the 3 T cell receptor beta chains below, sequenced in a study of blood T cells in healthy people across ages. The use of a sample-barcoded 5' primer and a J-beta primer mix characterized a second PCR of roughly 7 to 12 cycles. TCRdb passed the 5' RACE reads through MiXCR, listing each CDR3 protein once. The sample includes some 900,000 distinct CDR3 sequences, about 48% of them seen just once. The sequencing input was blood. The receptors here all came from a man aged 30 to 45 in good health.

A few counts support this clonotype. This chain joins TRBV21-1 and TRBJ2-7; no DNA check was done on the table's D call, TRBD1. TRBV21-1 is designated a pseudogene. The CDR3 runs to 21 residues. The CDR3 protein is CASSKVAGVMARPNLTYEQYF. As DNA, the CDR3 is TGTGCCAGCAGCAAAGTAGCAGGGGTGATGGCTAGGCCTAACCTCACCTACGAGCAGTACTTC.

The chain recombines TRBV5-6 with TRBJ1-6, with 10 bases identical to TRBD1. The CDR3 totals 15 residues. J lost 8 bases, V lost 5 bases, and 7 bases had no gene match. Looked up from germline, CDR1 is SGHDT and CDR2 is YYEEEE. The CDR3 DNA reads as TGTGCCAGCAGTTCCAGGGACAGGGGATATTCACCCCTCCACTTT. It yields the protein CASSSRDRGYSPLHF.

Concerning this clonotype itself: Sequence at one end of the junction differs from germline and may be a read error. This rearrangement joins TRBV15 to TRBJ2-5, with D possibly TRBD1 on 5 matching bases. This CDR3 comprises 14 residues. Germline CDR1 is LNHNV and CDR2 is YYDKDF (reference sequence). CDR3 residues: CATSRDRRVETQYF. Written as DNA, the CDR3 is TGTGCCACCAGTAGAGACCGCAGGGTTGAGACCCAGTACTTC.